This T cell receptor (beta chain) derives from a study of T cell changes during pregnancy in multiple sclerosis. This clone was picked up one time. V was cut by 7 bases and J by 7 bases, with 11 bases left in between. The germline CDR1 and CDR2 sequences are PRHDT and FYEKMQ (reference sequence). This CDR3 has 12 amino acids. The assay was immunoSEQ multiplex PCR, and TCRdb's table has in-frame clones only and misses some. The sample records 30,000 to 40,000 clones, approximately 93% being singletons. The chain has TRBV13 and TRBJ2-1; no definite D call. Source: CD8+ T cells from peripheral blood mononuclear cells, taken in the third trimester of pregnancy. The receptor's source is a female donor with multiple sclerosis, enrolled in a pregnancy study. The CDR3 DNA reads TGTGCCAGCATGCGCAGGAATAATGAGCAGTTCTTC. Encoded protein: CASMRRNNEQFF.